This paragraph reports one T cell receptor beta chain. Its antigen is undetermined. The entry originates in a study of coeliac disease. The overall study: Without high-resolution HLA typing, biased TRBV7-2 usage was examined as a proof of principle. Regarding the study as a whole: Intraepithelial and lamina propria fractions were not highly pure. Control samples showed higher TRB and TRG clonality than intraepithelial and lamina propria samples in active celiac disease. TRB repertoires were largely private, with most amino acid sequences found in only one sample.

Germline V gives CDR1 SEHNR, CDR2 FQNEAQ (reference sequence). The CDR3 has 18 residues. V gave up 2 bases and J gave up 6 bases; unmatched junction bases: 13. Assay used: immunoSEQ multiplex PCR; TCRdb lists only in-frame clones, some missing. The sample records some 2,500 clones, around 65% being singletons. The chain employs TRBV7-9 and TRBJ2-1; TRBD2 agrees at 10 bases. The receptor was derived from a woman between 65 and 79 years old with celiac disease on a gluten-free diet. The sample taken for sequencing was lamina propria lymphocytes from the gut. The CDR3 sequence: CASSLSLEAGGPSNEQFF. The CDR3 DNA follows: TGTGCCAGCAGCTTAAGTCTCGAAGCGGGGGGGCCAAGCAATGAGCAGTTCTTC. The full variable domain, rest sourced from reference TRBV7-9 and TRBJ2-1, is DTGVSQNPRHKITKRGQNVTFRCDPISEHNRLYWYRQTLGQGPEFLTYFQNEAQLEKSRLLSDRFSAERPKGSFSTLEIQRTEQGDSAMYLCASSLSLEAGGPSNEQFFGPGTRLTVL.